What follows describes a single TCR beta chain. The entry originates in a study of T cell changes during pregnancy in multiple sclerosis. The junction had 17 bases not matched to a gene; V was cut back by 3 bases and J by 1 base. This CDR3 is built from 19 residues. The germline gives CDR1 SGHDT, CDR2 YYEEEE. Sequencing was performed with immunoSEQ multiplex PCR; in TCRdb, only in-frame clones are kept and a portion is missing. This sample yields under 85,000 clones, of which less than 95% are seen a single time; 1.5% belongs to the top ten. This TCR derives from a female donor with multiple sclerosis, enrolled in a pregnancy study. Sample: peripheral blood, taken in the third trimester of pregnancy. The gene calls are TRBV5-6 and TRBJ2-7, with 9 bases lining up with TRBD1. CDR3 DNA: TGTGCCAGCAGCTCCGGACAGGGGACCAGAAAGGCCAGGTCCTACGAGCAGTACTTC. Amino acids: CASSSGQGTRKARSYEQYF.